Below are 16 T cell receptor beta chains sequenced from a single sample in a study of neurological immune-mediated disorders (dated by TCRdb to between 2017 and 2020). The method was 5' RACE. The instrument was an Illumina HiSeq 2500. TCRdb's own reprocessing of the public reads used fastp at Q25 and MiXCR and kept productive beta chains. Here each entry gathers all rows of one CDR3 protein and keeps the most common genes and DNA. The sample table holds 55,000 to 70,000 distinct CDR3 sequences, of which over 5% were seen once. Of the sample, about 5% is held by the ten largest clones. Material: PBMCs. These receptors all stem from a human donor with multiple sclerosis. The donor label of this sample is uncertain.

Ten or more counts support this clonotype. V and J are TRBV20-1 and TRBJ1-2; 7 bases map to TRBD1. The CDR3 runs 13 residues. The trim removed 3 bases at V and 3 bases at J, leaving 4 bases unmatched. The germline V gene has CDR1 DFQATT and CDR2 SNEGSKA (reference sequence). The CDR3: CSASGQGDYGYTF. CDR3 DNA sequence: TGCAGTGCTAGTGGTCAGGGGGACTATGGCTACACCTTC.

This clonotype was counted at least ten times. The rearrangement links TRBV6-5 to TRBJ2-7; D may be TRBD1 or TRBD2 (5 bases each). The germline CDR1 and CDR2 sequences are MNHEY and SVGAGI. Between the trimmed V and J ends, which lost 4 bases and 4 bases, there was a span of 17 bases. The CDR3 loop spans 15 amino acids. The CDR3 spells CASSSGTAFFYEQYF. CDR3 nucleotide sequence: TGTGCCAGCAGTTCCGGGACCGCCTTTTTTTACGAGCAGTACTTC.

This clonotype appeared many times. This chain links TRBV29-1 with TRBJ2-7, with D possibly being TRBD1 (5 bases). V was clipped by 4 bases and J by 4 bases, with 11 bases between them. This CDR3 contains 12 residues. The germline V gene has CDR1 SQVTM and CDR2 ANQGSEA. CDR3 in DNA: TGCAGCGTTGGAGGCAGGGTTTACGAGCAGTACTTC. Its protein is CSVGGRVYEQYF.

This clonotype came up many times. The rearrangement uses TRBV5-1 and TRBJ1-1; a weak D match, TRBD1 (6 bases). Germline V gene data show CDR1 as SGHRS and CDR2 as YFSETQ. This CDR3 region has 14 residues. The V end lost 5 bases, the J end lost 1 base, and 12 bases lay between the germline ends. CDR3 coding DNA: TGCGCCAGCAGGGTGGGACAACAGAACACTGAAGCTTTCTTT. It encodes CASRVGQQNTEAFF.

In this sample, this clonotype turned up many times. J is TRBJ2-1 and V is TRBV18; 7 bases fit TRBD2. V shed 5 bases, J shed 11 bases, and the junction held 9 bases outside the gene matches. CDR1 and CDR2 from the germline V gene are KGHSH and LQKENI. The CDR3 spans 13 residues. The CDR3 loop reads CASSEASGPQQFF. DNA for the CDR3: TGTGCCAGCTCAGAGGCTAGCGGTCCCCAGCAGTTCTTC.

The table lists this clonotype with a count of one. Germline and junction disagree at one end, which may indicate a read error. The gene calls are TRBV5-1 and TRBJ2-3, with TRBD2 matching over 10 bases. The germline V gene encodes CDR1 SGHRS and CDR2 YFSETQ. The CDR3 sequence is 16 residues long. CDR3 sequence reads: CANSAGLAASTDTQYF. CDR3 in DNA: TGCGCCAACAGCGCCGGACTAGCGGCTAGCACAGATACGCAGTATTTT.

This clonotype was counted ten times or more. The chain is built from TRBV20-1 and TRBJ1-6; 7 nucleotides agree with TRBD1. In germline, CDR1 is DFQATT, CDR2 SNEGSKA (reference sequence). The ends lost 2 bases at V and 9 bases at J; junction bases unmatched: 7. The CDR3 has 14 residues. The CDR3 here is CSARPRTGSSPLHF. In DNA, the CDR3 is TGCAGTGCTAGACCTCGGACAGGAAGTTCACCCCTCCACTTT.

This clonotype showed up many times. The rearrangement links TRBV5-1 to TRBJ2-3, with D unclear. CDR1 is SGHRS and CDR2 is YFSETQ in the germline V gene. The CDR3 runs to 15 residues. The V and J ends lost 0 bases and 4 bases respectively, with 12 bases between them. Here the CDR3 DNA reads TGCGCCAGCAGCTTGGAAGGGATGGTACCAGATACGCAGTATTTT. Translated, it gives CASSLEGMVPDTQYF.

This clonotype came up many times. The V and J genes are TRBV9 and TRBJ2-3; D unclear. Germline assignment: CDR1 SGDLS and CDR2 YYNGEE. The CDR3 has 13 residues. Trimming shortened V by 0 bases and J by 1 base, and 3 bases separated the two germline ends. CDR3 nucleotide sequence: TGTGCCAGCAGCGTAGCCGGCACAGATACGCAGTATTTT. Its translation: CASSVAGTDTQYF.

This clonotype was found many times. The genes are TRBV5-1 and TRBJ2-6; 7 nucleotides line up with TRBD1. This CDR3 spans 18 amino acids. CDR1 and CDR2 (germline): SGHRS, YFSETQ. With 6 bases clipped from V and 0 bases from J, the junction kept 12 bases outside the gene matches. DNA of the CDR3: TGCGCCAGCACCCGTGAGGACAGGACCAACTCTGGGGCCAACGTCCTGACTTTC. It yields the protein CASTREDRTNSGANVLTF.

In its sample, this clonotype was seen many times. The chain links TRBV5-1 to TRBJ2-1, with D possibly TRBD2 on 6 matching bases. V was clipped by 0 bases and J by 5 bases, with 12 bases between them. The CDR3 runs to 15 residues. CDR1 SGHRS and CDR2 YFSETQ come from the germline V gene. This chain's CDR3 is CASSLGTGGDNEQFF. The DNA for the CDR3 is TGCGCCAGCAGCTTGGGGACTGGCGGGGACAATGAGCAGTTCTTC.

This clonotype was seen ten or more times. The chain combines TRBV2 with TRBJ1-1; 8 nucleotides agree with TRBD1. There are 14 residues in the CDR3. The ends lost 2 bases at V and 3 bases at J; junction bases unmatched: 2. Germline lookup yields CDR1 SNHLY and CDR2 FYNNEI. The CDR3 loop is CASSEQGAYTEAFF. CDR3 DNA sequence: TGTGCCAGCAGTGAACAGGGGGCGTACACTGAAGCTTTCTTT.

This clonotype was seen many times. The chain employs TRBV25-1 and TRBJ1-2; possible D gene TRBD1, 5 bases. This CDR3 is built from 16 residues. V shed 4 bases and J shed 4 bases, with 19 bases lying between them. Germline CDR1 and CDR2: MGHDK and SYGVNS. CDR3 coding DNA: TGTGCCAGCAGTGCCGCAGGGTCAGGGCCCGGCTATGGCTACACCTTC. This gives the protein CASSAAGSGPGYGYTF.

At least ten counts were recorded for this clonotype. V usage is TRBV3-1 and J usage is TRBJ2-7, with D perhaps TRBD1 (5 bases). Trimming left V 4 bases short and J 7 bases short, with 14 bases between. CDR1 and CDR2 (germline): LGHDT, YNNKEL (reference sequence). This CDR3 has 13 amino acids. CDR3 DNA sequence: TGTGCCAGCAGCCCCTTCCAGGGAACGGAGCAGTACTTC. This gives the protein CASSPFQGTEQYF.

This clonotype was observed many times. This sequence joins TRBV5-1 and TRBJ2-7; the D gene is possibly TRBD1 (6 bases). This CDR3 is 15 amino acids long. Looked up from germline, CDR1 is SGHRS and CDR2 is YFSETQ. The ends were cut back, 1 base at V and 2 bases at J, with 13 bases in the middle. CDR3 sequence (DNA): TGCGCCAGCAGCTTGTGGACAGCCATCACCTACGAGCAGTACTTC. Its translation is CASSLWTAITYEQYF. The complete variable domain, with remaining parts taken from reference TRBV5-1 and TRBJ2-7, reads KAGVTQTPRYLIKTRGQQVTLSCSPISGHRSVSWYQQTPGQGLQFLFEYFSETQRNKGNFPGRFSGRQFSNSRSEMNVSTLELGDSALYLCASSLWTAITYEQYFGPGTRLTVT.

There are a few counts of this clonotype. The chain carries TRBV7-3 and TRBJ2-5; 12 bases match TRBD2. Trimming at V came to 5 bases and at J to 4 bases, leaving 8 bases not matched to a gene. Germline V gene sequence: CDR1 SGHTA, CDR2 FQGTGA. CDR3 length equals 16 residues. The CDR3 loop reads CASSIGLAGMGETQYF. The CDR3 DNA follows: TGTGCCAGCAGCATCGGACTAGCGGGGATGGGAGAGACCCAGTACTTC.